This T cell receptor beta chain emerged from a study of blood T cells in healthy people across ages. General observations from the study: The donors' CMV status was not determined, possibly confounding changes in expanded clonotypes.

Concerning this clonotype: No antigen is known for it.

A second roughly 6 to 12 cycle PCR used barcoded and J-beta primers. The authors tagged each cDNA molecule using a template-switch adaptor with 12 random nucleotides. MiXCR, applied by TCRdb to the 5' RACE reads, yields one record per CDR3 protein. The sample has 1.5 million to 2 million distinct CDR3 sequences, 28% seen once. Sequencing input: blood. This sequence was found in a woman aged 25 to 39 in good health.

The CDR3 here is CSAILGQGGRWYEQYF. The CDR3 DNA follows: TGCAGTGCTATCCTGGGACAGGGAGGGAGGTGGTACGAGCAGTACTTC. The V gene is TRBV20-1, the J gene TRBJ2-5; 9 nucleotides align to TRBD1. Near its end, the DNA agrees better with TRBJ2-7, so the J call may be wrong. This CDR3 comprises 16 residues. Germline V CDR1 and CDR2: DFQATT, SNEGSKA (reference sequence).